This TCR beta chain appears in the sequencing data of a study of blood T cell repertoires in COVID-19. About the research overall: Italy, Spain and the United States were the sources of the convalescent and acute COVID-19 samples. PBMCs, B-cell-depleted T cells, or T cells were the source of the cDNA or gDNA that made up the material.

In germline, CDR1 is LGHNA, CDR2 YSLEER. V was clipped by 0 bases and J by 8 bases, with 7 bases between them. The CDR3 totals 13 residues. The authors' processing: Using reference gene primer amplification, nucleated cell counts were estimated. Data came from immunoSEQ multiplex PCR; TCRdb stores just in-frame clones and leaves some out. V, J and clone size reflect that table, while D and trimming were determined from the DNA. Found here are 120,000 to 150,000 clones, 75% to 90% of them singletons; the top ten hold under 3.5%. The sequencing sample was made of peripheral blood. The receptor was isolated from a woman aged 60-75 years with active COVID-19. This chain connects TRBV4-3 to TRBJ1-4; unclear D gene. The CDR3 DNA reads TGCGCCAGCAGCCAAGAGAGCGGGGAAAAACTGTTTTTT. This translates into CASSQESGEKLFF.